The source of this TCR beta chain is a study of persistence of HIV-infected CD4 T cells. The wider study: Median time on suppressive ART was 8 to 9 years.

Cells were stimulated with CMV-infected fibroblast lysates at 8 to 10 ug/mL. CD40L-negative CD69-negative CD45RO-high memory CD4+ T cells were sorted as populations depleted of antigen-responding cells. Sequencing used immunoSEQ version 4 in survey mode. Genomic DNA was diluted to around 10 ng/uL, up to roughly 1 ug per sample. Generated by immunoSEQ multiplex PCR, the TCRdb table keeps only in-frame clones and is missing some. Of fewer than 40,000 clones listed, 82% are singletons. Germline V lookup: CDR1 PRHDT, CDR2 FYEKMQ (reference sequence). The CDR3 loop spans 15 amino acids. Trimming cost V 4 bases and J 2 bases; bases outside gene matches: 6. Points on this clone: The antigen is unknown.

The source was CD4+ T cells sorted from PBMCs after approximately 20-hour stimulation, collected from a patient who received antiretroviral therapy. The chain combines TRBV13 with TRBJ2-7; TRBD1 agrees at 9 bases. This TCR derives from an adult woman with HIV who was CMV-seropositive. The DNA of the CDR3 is TGTGCCAGCAGCTCCCGGGACAGGGCTCCCTACGAGCAGTACTTC. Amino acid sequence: CASSSRDRAPYEQYF.